The clone carrying this TCR beta chain was seen a handful of times. Its antigen is as yet unknown. The entry originates in a study of T cell repertoires in cytomegalovirus infection. The wider study: Use of recently identified HLA-C-restricted and well-studied HLA-B-restricted CMV epitopes was part of the study. Indicated by public TCR beta signatures were CMV infection and matching HLA type.

Notes on the study in general: HLA-C-restricted CMV clonotypes gave the most frequent clonotype in two of eight donors. Of the TCR beta families, the public ones yielded a cumulative frequency that identified carriers of CMV plus the relevant HLA.

TCRdb called the reads again in MiXCR, with one record for every CDR3 protein. The table includes about 480,000 distinct CDR3 sequences, roughly a third detected once. V gave up 4 bases and J gave up 0 bases, with 7 bases separating them. The CDR3 length is 14 residues. Germline V lookup: CDR1 LNHDA, CDR2 SQIVND (reference sequence). Sequences were derived from cultured PBMCs, sampled from culture after CMV antigen stimulation. V usage is TRBV19 and J usage is TRBJ2-1; D perhaps matches TRBD2 (5 bases). This TCR was sampled from a human donor in good health (CMV status not recorded). Some clones in this sample may be carry-over from other donors' samples. The CDR3 loop reads CASSTAGSYNEQFF. The CDR3 DNA follows: TGTGCCAGTAGTACCGCGGGCTCCTACAATGAGCAGTTCTTC.